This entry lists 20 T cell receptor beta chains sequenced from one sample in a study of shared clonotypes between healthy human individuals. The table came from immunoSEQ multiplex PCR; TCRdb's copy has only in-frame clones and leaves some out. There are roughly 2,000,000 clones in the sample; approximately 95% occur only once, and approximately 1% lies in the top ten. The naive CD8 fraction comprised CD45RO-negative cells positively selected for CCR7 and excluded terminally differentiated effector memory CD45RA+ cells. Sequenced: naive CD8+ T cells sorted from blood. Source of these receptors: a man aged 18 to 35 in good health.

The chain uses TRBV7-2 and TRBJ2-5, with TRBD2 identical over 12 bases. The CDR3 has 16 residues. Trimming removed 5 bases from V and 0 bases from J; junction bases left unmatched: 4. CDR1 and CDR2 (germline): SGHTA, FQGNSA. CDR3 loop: CASSPSGGDYQETQYF. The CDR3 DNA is TGTGCCAGCAGCCCTAGCGGGGGGGACTACCAAGAGACCCAGTACTTC.

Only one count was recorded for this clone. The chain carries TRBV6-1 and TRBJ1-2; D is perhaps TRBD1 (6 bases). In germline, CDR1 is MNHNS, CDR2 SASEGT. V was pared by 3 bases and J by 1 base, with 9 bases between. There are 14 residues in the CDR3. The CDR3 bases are TGTGCCAGCAGTGAGCAGGGGAGTAACTATGGCTACACCTTC. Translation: CASSEQGSNYGYTF.

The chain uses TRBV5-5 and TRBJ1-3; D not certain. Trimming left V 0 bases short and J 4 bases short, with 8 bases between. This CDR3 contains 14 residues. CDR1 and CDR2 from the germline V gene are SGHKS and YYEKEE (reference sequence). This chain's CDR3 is CASSLVLGGNTIYF. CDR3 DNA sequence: TGTGCCAGCAGCTTGGTACTCGGGGGAAACACCATATATTTT.

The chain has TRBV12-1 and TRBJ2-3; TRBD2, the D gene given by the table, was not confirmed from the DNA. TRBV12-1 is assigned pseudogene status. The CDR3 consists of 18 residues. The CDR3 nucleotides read TGTGCCAGCAGCTTTTGGGGGGGCTCTAGCGGGAGTAGGGATACGCAGTATTTT. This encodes CASSFWGGSSGSRDTQYF.

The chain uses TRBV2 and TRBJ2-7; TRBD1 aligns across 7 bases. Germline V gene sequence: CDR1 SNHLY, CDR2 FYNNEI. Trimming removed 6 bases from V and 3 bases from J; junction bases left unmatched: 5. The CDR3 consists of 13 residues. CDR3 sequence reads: CASRRDSNYEQYF. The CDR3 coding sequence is TGTGCCAGCAGGAGGGACAGCAACTACGAGCAGTACTTC.

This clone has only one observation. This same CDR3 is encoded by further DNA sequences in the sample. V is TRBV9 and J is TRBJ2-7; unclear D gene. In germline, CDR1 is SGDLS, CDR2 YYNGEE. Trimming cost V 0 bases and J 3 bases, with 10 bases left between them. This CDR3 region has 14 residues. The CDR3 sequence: CASSVGDGIYEQYF. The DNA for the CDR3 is TGTGCCAGCAGCGTAGGTGACGGAATCTACGAGCAGTACTTC. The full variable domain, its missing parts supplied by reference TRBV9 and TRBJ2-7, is DSGVTQTPKHLITATGQRVTLRCSPRSGDLSVYWYQQSLDQGLQFLIQYYNGEERAKGNILERFSAQQFPDLHSELNLSSLELGDSALYFCASSVGDGIYEQYFGPGTRLTVT.

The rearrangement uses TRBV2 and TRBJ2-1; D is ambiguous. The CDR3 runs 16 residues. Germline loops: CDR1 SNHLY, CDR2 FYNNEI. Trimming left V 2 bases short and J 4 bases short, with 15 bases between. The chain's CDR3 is CASSEITITTYNEQFF. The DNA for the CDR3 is TGTGCCAGCAGTGAAATTACTATTACCACTTACAATGAGCAGTTCTTC. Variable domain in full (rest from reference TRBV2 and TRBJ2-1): EPEVTQTPSHQVTQMGQEVILRCVPISNHLYFYWYRQILGQKVEFLVSFYNNEISEKSEIFDDQFSVERPDGSNFTLKIRSTKLEDSAMYFCASSEITITTYNEQFFGPGTRLTVL.

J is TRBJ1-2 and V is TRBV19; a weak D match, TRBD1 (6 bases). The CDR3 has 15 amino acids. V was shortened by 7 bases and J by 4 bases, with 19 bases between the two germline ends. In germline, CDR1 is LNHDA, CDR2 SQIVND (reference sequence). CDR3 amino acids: CASTEGGWGPYGYTF. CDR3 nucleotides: TGTGCCAGTACCGAGGGCGGTTGGGGGCCCTATGGCTACACCTTC.

The CDR3 DNA reads as TGCGCCAGCAACTCAGGACAGGGGGGTGTCGACTACGAGCAGTACTTC. It specifies CASNSGQGGVDYEQYF. The V and J genes are TRBV5-1 and TRBJ2-7, with TRBD1 identical over 10 bases. V lost 6 bases, J lost 3 bases, and 12 bases stayed unmatched. CDR3 length: 16 amino acids. Germline CDR1 SGHRS, CDR2 YFSETQ. The whole variable domain, remainder taken from reference TRBV5-1 and TRBJ2-7, is KAGVTQTPRYLIKTRGQQVTLSCSPISGHRSVSWYQQTPGQGLQFLFEYFSETQRNKGNFPGRFSGRQFSNSRSEMNVSTLELGDSALYLCASNSGQGGVDYEQYFGPGTRLTVT.

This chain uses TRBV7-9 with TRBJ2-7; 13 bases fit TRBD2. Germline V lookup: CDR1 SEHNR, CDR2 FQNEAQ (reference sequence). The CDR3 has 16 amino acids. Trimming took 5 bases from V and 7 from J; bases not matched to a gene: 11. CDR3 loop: CASSTIGLAGVGEQYF. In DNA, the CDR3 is TGTGCCAGCAGCACTATCGGACTAGCGGGAGTGGGGGAGCAGTACTTC.

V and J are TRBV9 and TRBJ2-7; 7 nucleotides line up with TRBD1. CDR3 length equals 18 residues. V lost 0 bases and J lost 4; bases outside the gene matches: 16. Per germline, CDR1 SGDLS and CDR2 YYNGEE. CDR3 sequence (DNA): TGTGCCAGCAGCGTAGCTGAGACAGGGTTTGAAATCGGTTACGAGCAGTACTTC. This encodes CASSVAETGFEIGYEQYF. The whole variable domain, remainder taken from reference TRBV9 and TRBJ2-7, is DSGVTQTPKHLITATGQRVTLRCSPRSGDLSVYWYQQSLDQGLQFLIQYYNGEERAKGNILERFSAQQFPDLHSELNLSSLELGDSALYFCASSVAETGFEIGYEQYFGPGTRLTVT.

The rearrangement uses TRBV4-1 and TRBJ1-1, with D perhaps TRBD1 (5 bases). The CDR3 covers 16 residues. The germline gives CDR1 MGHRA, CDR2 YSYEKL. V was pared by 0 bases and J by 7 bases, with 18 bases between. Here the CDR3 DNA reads TGCGCCAGCAGCCAAGAGATGGGGCAGAGCCGGGGTGAAGCTTTCTTT. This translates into CASSQEMGQSRGEAFF.

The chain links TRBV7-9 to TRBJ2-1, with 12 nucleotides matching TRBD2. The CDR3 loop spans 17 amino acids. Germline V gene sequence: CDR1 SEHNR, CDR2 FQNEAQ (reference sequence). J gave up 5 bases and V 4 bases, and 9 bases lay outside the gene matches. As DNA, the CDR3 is TGTGCCAGCAGCTCCTCAAACAGACTAGCGGGGGACAATGAGCAGTTCTTC. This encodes CASSSSNRLAGDNEQFF. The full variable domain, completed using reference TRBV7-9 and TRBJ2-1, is DTGVSQNPRHKITKRGQNVTFRCDPISEHNRLYWYRQTLGQGPEFLTYFQNEAQLEKSRLLSDRFSAERPKGSFSTLEIQRTEQGDSAMYLCASSSSNRLAGDNEQFFGPGTRLTVL.

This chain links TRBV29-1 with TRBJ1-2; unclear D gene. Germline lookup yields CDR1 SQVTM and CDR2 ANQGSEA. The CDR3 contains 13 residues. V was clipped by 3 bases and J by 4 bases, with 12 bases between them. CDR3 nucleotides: TGCAGCGTTGAGCGGGTGGGAGGCTATGGCTACACCTTC. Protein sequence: CSVERVGGYGYTF.

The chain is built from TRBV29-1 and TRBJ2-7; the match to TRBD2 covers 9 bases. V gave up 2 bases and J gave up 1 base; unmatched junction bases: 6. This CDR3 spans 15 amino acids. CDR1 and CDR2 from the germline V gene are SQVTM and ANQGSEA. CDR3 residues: CSVEQSLAGSYEQYF. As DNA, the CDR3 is TGCAGCGTTGAACAGTCCCTAGCGGGGTCCTACGAGCAGTACTTC.

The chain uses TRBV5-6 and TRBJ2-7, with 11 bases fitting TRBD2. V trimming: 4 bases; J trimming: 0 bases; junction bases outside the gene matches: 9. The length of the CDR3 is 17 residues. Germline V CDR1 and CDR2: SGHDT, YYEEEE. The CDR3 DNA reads TGTGCCAGCAGCCACGGGACTAGCGGATTTCGCTCCTACGAGCAGTACTTC. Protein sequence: CASSHGTSGFRSYEQYF. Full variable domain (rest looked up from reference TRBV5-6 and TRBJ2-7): DAGVTQSPTHLIKTRGQQVTLRCSPKSGHDTVSWYQQALGQGPQFIFQYYEEEERQRGNFPDRFSGHQFPNYSSELNVNALLLGDSALYLCASSHGTSGFRSYEQYFGPGTRLTVT.

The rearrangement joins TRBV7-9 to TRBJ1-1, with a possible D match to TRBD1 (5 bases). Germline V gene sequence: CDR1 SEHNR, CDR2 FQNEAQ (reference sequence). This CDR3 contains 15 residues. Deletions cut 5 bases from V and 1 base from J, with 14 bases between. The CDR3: CASSPRGGRNTEAFF. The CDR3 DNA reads TGTGCCAGCAGCCCGCGGGGGGGGAGGAACACTGAAGCTTTCTTT.

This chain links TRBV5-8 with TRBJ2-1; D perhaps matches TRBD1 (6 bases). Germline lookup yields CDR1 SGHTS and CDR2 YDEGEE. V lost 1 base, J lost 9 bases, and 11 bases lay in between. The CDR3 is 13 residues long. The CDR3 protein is CASSLLQGREQFF. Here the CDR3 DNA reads TGTGCCAGCAGCTTGCTACAGGGCCGTGAGCAGTTCTTC.

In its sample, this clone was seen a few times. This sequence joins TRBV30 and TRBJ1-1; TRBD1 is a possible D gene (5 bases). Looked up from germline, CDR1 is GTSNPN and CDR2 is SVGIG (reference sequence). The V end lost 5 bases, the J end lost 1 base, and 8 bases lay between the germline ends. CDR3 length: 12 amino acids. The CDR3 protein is CAWGDGNTEAFF. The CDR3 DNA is TGTGCCTGGGGGGACGGGAACACTGAAGCTTTCTTT. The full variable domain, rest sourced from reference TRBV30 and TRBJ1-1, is SQTIHQWPATLVQPVGSPLSLECTVEGTSNPNLYWYRQAAGRGLQLLFYSVGIGQISSEVPQNLSASRPQDRQFILSSKKLLLSDSGFYLCAWGDGNTEAFFGQGTRLTVV.

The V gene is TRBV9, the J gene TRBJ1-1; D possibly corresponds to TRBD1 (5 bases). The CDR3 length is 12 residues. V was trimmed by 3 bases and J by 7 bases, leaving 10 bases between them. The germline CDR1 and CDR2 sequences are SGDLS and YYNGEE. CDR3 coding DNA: TGTGCCAGCAGCGGCGGGGGTGTTGAAGCTTTCTTT. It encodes CASSGGGVEAFF.